This T cell receptor beta chain was sequenced during a study of memory CD4+ T cells and cytomegalovirus serostatus. Measured with immunoSEQ multiplex PCR; TCRdb has only the in-frame clones, and not every one. Of over 60,000 clones listed, over 60% are singletons. The sort gate was single viable CD3+CD4+CD8-CD45RO+ cells for memory CD4+ T cells. The CDR3 has 18 amino acids. Trimming shortened V by 1 base and J by 0 bases, and 17 bases separated the two germline ends. CDR1 is SEHNR, CDR2 FQNEAQ, per germline (reference sequence). The sequence derives from an adult in good health and CMV-seronegative. Sequenced sample: memory CD4+ T cells from blood. The V gene is TRBV7-9, the J gene TRBJ2-3, with a possible D match to TRBD2 (7 bases). DNA for the CDR3: TGTGCCAGCAGCTTAGGATTTAGGGGGGGAGATAGCACAGATACGCAGTATTTT. The encoded protein is CASSLGFRGGDSTDTQYF.